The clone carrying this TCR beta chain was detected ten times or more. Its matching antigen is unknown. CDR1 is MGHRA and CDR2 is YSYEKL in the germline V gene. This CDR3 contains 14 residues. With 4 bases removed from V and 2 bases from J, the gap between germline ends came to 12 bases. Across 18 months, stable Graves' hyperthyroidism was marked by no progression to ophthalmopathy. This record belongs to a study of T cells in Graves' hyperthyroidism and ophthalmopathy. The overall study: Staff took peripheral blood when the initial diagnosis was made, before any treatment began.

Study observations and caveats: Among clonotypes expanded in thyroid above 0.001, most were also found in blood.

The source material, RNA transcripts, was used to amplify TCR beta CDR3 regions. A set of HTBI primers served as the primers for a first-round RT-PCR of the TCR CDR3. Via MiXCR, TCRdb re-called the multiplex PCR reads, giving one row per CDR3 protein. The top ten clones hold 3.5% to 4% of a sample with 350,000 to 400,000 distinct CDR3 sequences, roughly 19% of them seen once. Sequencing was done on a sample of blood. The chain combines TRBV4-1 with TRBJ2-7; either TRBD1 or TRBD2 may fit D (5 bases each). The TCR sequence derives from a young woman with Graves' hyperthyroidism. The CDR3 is CASSPRDGTYEQYF. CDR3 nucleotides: TGCGCCAGCAGCCCGAGGGACGGCACCTACGAGCAGTACTTC.